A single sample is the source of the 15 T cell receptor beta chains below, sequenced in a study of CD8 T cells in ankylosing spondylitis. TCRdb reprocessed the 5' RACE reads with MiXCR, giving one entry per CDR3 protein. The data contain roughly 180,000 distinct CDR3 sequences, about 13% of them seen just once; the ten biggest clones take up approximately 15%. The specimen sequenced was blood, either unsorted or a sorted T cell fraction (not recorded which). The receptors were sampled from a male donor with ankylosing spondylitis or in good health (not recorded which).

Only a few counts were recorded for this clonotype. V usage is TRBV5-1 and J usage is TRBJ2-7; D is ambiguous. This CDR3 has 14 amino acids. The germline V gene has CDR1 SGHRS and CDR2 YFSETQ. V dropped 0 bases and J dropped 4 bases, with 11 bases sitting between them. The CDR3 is CASSLGAGKYEQYF. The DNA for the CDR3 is TGCGCCAGCAGCTTGGGAGCAGGAAAATACGAGCAGTACTTC.

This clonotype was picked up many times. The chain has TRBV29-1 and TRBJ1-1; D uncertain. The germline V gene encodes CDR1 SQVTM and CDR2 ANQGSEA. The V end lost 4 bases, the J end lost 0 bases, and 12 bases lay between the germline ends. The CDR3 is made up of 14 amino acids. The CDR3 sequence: CSVGPFNLNTEAFF. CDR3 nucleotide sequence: TGCAGCGTTGGTCCCTTTAATTTGAACACTGAAGCTTTCTTT.

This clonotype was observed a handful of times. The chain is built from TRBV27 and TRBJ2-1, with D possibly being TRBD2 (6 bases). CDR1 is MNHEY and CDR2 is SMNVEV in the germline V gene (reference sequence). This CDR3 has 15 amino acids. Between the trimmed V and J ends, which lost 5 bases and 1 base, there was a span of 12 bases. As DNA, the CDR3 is TGTGCCAGCAGTCCCGGGACTCAGTCCTACAATGAGCAGTTCTTC. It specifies CASSPGTQSYNEQFF.

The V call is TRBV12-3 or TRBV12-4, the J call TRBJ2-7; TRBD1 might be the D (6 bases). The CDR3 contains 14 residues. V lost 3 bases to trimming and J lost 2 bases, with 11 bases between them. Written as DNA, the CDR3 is TGTGCCAGCAGTTTTGGGGGACACACCTACGAGCAGTACTTC. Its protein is CASSFGGHTYEQYF.

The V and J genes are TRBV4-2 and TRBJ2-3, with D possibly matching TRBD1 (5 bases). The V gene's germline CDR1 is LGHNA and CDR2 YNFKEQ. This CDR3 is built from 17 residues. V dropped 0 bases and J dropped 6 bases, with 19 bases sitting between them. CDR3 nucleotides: TGTGCCAGCAGCCAAGAAGACTGGGCAGGGAATGCGGATACGCAGTATTTT. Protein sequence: CASSQEDWAGNADTQYF.

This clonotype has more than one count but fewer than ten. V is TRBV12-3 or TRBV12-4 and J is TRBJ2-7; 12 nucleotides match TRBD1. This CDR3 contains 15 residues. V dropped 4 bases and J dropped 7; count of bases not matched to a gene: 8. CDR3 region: CASSSPGTGGLEQYF. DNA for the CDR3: TGTGCCAGCAGTTCCCCCGGGACAGGGGGCTTGGAGCAGTACTTC.

The CDR3 reads CASSQGAGGESYEQYF. CDR3 DNA: TGTGCCAGCAGCCAAGGGGCAGGGGGAGAATCCTACGAGCAGTACTTC. The rearrangement joins TRBV3-1 to TRBJ2-7; 7 bases align to TRBD1. V lost 1 base to trimming and J lost 1 base; unmatched junction nucleotides: 7. The CDR3 is 16 residues long. Germline-derived CDR1 and CDR2 are LGHDT and YNNKEL (reference sequence).

Written as DNA, the CDR3 is TGTGCCAGCAGTTTGTCAGACATGAACACTGAAGCTTTCTTT. Amino acid sequence: CASSLSDMNTEAFF. The rearrangement joins TRBV12-3 or TRBV12-4 to TRBJ1-1; no clear D gene. The CDR3 covers 14 residues. The V and J ends lost 3 bases and 0 bases respectively, with 8 bases between them.

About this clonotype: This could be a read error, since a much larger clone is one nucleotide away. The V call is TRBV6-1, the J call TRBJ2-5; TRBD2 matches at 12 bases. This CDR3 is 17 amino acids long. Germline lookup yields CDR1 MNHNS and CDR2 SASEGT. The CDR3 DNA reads TGTGCCAGCAGTGACCCCCCTAGCGGGGGGGCCGGGGAGACCGAGTACTTC. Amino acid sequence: CASSDPPSGGAGETEYF.

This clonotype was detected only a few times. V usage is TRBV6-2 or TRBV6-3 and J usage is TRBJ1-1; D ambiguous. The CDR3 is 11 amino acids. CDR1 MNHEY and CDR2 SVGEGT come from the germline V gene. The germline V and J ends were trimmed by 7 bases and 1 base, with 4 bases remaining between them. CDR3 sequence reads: CASNRNTEAFF. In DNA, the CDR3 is TGTGCCAGCAACCGGAACACTGAAGCTTTCTTT.

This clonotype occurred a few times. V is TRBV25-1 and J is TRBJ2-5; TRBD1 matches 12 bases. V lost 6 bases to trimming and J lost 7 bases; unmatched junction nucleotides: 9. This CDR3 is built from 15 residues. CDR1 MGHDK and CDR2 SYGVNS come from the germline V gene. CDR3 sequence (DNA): TGTGCCAGCAGGATCGGGACAGGGGGCTTCGGGACCCAGTACTTC. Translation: CASRIGTGGFGTQYF.

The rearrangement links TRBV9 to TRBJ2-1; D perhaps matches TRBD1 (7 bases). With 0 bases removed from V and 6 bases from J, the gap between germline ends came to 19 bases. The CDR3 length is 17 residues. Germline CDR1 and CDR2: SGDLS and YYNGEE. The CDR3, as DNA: TGTGCCAGCAGCGTAGGGGAGGTCTCGACAGGGCTCAATGAGCAGTTCTTC. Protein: CASSVGEVSTGLNEQFF.

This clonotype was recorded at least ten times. The CDR3 here is CASSPPWGGNTEAFF. In DNA, the CDR3 is TGTGCCAGCAGCCCCCCGTGGGGTGGGAACACTGAAGCTTTCTTT. This chain joins TRBV12-3 or TRBV12-4 and TRBJ1-1; D unresolved. The CDR3 is made up of 15 amino acids. Trimming removed 6 bases from V and 1 base from J, with 15 bases in between.

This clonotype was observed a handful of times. CDR3 bases: TGTGCCAGCAGCTGGACTAGCGGGAGCTTCGATGAGCAGTTCTTC. It translates to CASSWTSGSFDEQFF. This chain connects TRBV7-8 to TRBJ2-1; 13 bases fit TRBD2. This CDR3 is built from 15 residues. Looked up from germline, CDR1 is SGHVS and CDR2 is FQNEAQ. With V trimmed by 4 bases and J by 8 bases, 5 bases remained unmatched.

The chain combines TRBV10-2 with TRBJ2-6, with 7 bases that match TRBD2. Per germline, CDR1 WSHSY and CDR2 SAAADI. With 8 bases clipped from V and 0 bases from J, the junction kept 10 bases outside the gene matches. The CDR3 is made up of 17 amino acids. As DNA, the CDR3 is TGCGCCAGCGGACCTCTAGCGGTCTCCTCTGGGGCCAACGTCCTGACTTTC. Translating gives CASGPLAVSSGANVLTF.